The 21 T cell receptor beta chains below all came from one sample that was sequenced in a study of blood T cell repertoires in COVID-19. The protocol was immunoSEQ multiplex PCR, while the TCRdb copy is restricted to in-frame clones and leaves out a portion. The repertoire holds over 50,000 clones, with over 75% as singletons. The specimen sequenced was peripheral blood. These receptors were collected from a human donor in a cohort sampled during active COVID-19.

The gene calls are TRBV11-1 and TRBJ1-1, with D unclear. Germline values: CDR1 SGHAT, CDR2 FQDESV (reference sequence). The V and J ends lost 3 bases and 1 base respectively, with 9 bases between them. CDR3 length: 14 residues. The CDR3 DNA follows: TGTGCCAGCAGCTTCGAGACGGGGAACACTGAAGCTTTCTTT. It codes for CASSFETGNTEAFF.

The chain has TRBV28 and TRBJ1-5; weak D call: TRBD1 (6 bases). Deletions cut 6 bases from V and 5 bases from J, with 17 bases between. The germline CDR1 and CDR2 sequences are MDHEN and SYDVKM. CDR3 length: 15 amino acids. CDR3 nucleotide sequence: TGTGCCAGCAGGCCGCAACAGGGACAACATCAGCCCCAGCATTTT. Amino acid sequence: CASRPQQGQHQPQHF.

This clone was seen only once. The chain is built from TRBV28 and TRBJ2-7, with 7 bases aligning to TRBD2. CDR3 length: 13 residues. Per germline, CDR1 MDHEN and CDR2 SYDVKM. Trimming removed 7 bases from V and 8 bases from J; junction bases left unmatched: 11. The CDR3 reads CASNREAHLKQYF. Here the CDR3 DNA reads TGTGCCAGCAACCGGGAGGCCCACTTGAAGCAGTACTTC.

In nucleotides, the CDR3 is TGTGCCAGCAGCTTGGGAGAGAACTATGGCTACACCTTC. Amino acids: CASSLGENYGYTF. The genes are TRBV5-4 and TRBJ1-2, with unresolved D. CDR3 size: 13 residues. The germline V gene encodes CDR1 SGHNT and CDR2 YYREEE (reference sequence). V gave up 0 bases and J gave up 2 bases, with 5 bases separating them. The whole variable domain, filled in from reference TRBV5-4 and TRBJ1-2, reads ETGVTQSPTHLIKTRGQQVTLRCSSQSGHNTVSWYQQALGQGPQFIFQYYREEENGRGNFPPRFSGLQFPNYSSELNVNALELDDSALYLCASSLGENYGYTFGSGTRLTVV.

V usage is TRBV5-1 and J usage is TRBJ2-1, with a possible D match to TRBD1 (7 bases). The length of the CDR3 is 15 residues. The V gene's germline CDR1 is SGHRS and CDR2 YFSETQ. The germline V and J ends were trimmed by 0 bases and 9 bases, with 16 bases remaining between them. The CDR3 loop is CASSLGPEGAVEQFF. In DNA, the CDR3 is TGCGCCAGCAGCTTGGGCCCGGAGGGGGCGGTTGAGCAGTTCTTC. The full variable domain, completed using reference TRBV5-1 and TRBJ2-1, is KAGVTQTPRYLIKTRGQQVTLSCSPISGHRSVSWYQQTPGQGLQFLFEYFSETQRNKGNFPGRFSGRQFSNSRSEMNVSTLELGDSALYLCASSLGPEGAVEQFFGPGTRLTVL.

V and J are TRBV25-1 and TRBJ2-3; 10 positions match TRBD2. Germline-derived CDR1 and CDR2 are MGHDK and SYGVNS. The CDR3 has 15 amino acids. V dropped 6 bases and J dropped 7; count of bases not matched to a gene: 10. CDR3 DNA sequence: TGTGCCAGCAGCCCCCTCAGCGGGGGGGCACATACGCAGTATTTT. This gives the protein CASSPLSGGAHTQYF.

The chain links TRBV27 to TRBJ1-2, with TRBD1 identical over 10 bases. The CDR3 contains 16 residues. Germline V gives CDR1 MNHEY, CDR2 SMNVEV (reference sequence). Unmatched junction bases numbered 13, after V lost 5 bases and J lost 7 bases. CDR3 sequence: CASSRSWGQGHTGYTF. CDR3 coding DNA: TGTGCCAGCAGTCGTTCTTGGGGACAGGGGCATACTGGCTACACCTTC.

This chain joins TRBV6-5 and TRBJ2-2; possible D gene TRBD1, 5 bases. The CDR3 loop spans 12 amino acids. Per germline, CDR1 MNHEY and CDR2 SVGAGI. V was shortened by 7 bases and J by 5 bases, with 8 bases between the two germline ends. The CDR3 protein is CASTQGTGELFF. DNA for the CDR3: TGTGCCAGCACTCAGGGTACCGGGGAGCTGTTTTTT.

The V gene is TRBV5-4, the J gene TRBJ1-1; D is possibly TRBD1 (5 bases). V gave up 4 bases and J gave up 1 base, with 14 bases separating them. The CDR3 has 15 amino acids. The germline V gene encodes CDR1 SGHNT and CDR2 YYREEE (reference sequence). The CDR3 protein is CASSHSPGQNTEAFF. The CDR3 DNA follows: TGTGCCAGCAGCCATTCCCCAGGGCAGAACACTGAAGCTTTCTTT.

V usage is TRBV5-8 and J usage is TRBJ1-5; D gene unclear. Germline V lookup: CDR1 SGHTS, CDR2 YDEGEE. This CDR3 comprises 15 residues. Trimming stripped 2 bases from V and 1 base from J, with 10 bases between. CDR3 nucleotide sequence: TGTGCCAGCAGCTTTGGACTTTTAAGCAATCAGCCCCAGCATTTT. This translates into CASSFGLLSNQPQHF.

The chain is built from TRBV4-1 and TRBJ1-6, with TRBD1 matching over 8 bases. Trimming at V came to 4 bases and at J to 0 bases, leaving 2 bases not matched to a gene. The germline V gene encodes CDR1 MGHRA and CDR2 YSYEKL. CDR3 length: 16 residues. The CDR3, as DNA: TGCGCCAGCAGCCGGACAGGGAGCTCCTATAATTCACCCCTCCACTTT. Its translation: CASSRTGSSYNSPLHF.

The gene calls are TRBV5-1 and TRBJ1-3; a weak D match, TRBD1 (5 bases). Germline V gene data show CDR1 as SGHRS and CDR2 as YFSETQ. The V and J ends lost 0 bases and 2 bases respectively, with 6 bases between them. The CDR3 consists of 14 residues. DNA of the CDR3: TGCGCCAGCAGCTTGGCGGGGGCTGGAAACACCATATATTTT. As protein: CASSLAGAGNTIYF.

This clone was counted between two and nine times. This chain joins TRBV6-5 and TRBJ1-6; 8 bases line up with TRBD1. Germline V gives CDR1 MNHEY, CDR2 SVGAGI. The CDR3 is 15 residues long. V was clipped by 1 base and J by 9 bases; unmatched bases: 5. The CDR3: CASSYLQGVLSPLHF. For the CDR3, the DNA is TGTGCCAGCAGTTACTTACAGGGGGTTCTTTCACCCCTCCACTTT.

The chain recombines TRBV5-5 with TRBJ2-7; D uncertain. The CDR3 has 14 amino acids. V was trimmed by 0 bases and J by 4 bases, leaving 11 bases between them. Germline V gene lookup returns CDR1 SGHKS and CDR2 YYEKEE (reference sequence). CDR3 loop: CASSLVHKDYEQYF. As DNA, the CDR3 is TGTGCCAGCAGCTTGGTACACAAAGATTACGAGCAGTACTTC.

This rearrangement joins TRBV29-1 to TRBJ2-1, with a possible D match to TRBD2 (6 bases). CDR1 and CDR2 (germline): SQVTM, ANQGSEA. The V and J ends lost 5 bases and 9 bases respectively, with 14 bases between them. The CDR3 consists of 12 residues. CDR3: CSVNRGSGEQFF. CDR3 bases: TGCAGCGTTAACCGGGGGAGTGGTGAGCAGTTCTTC.

A single count supports this clone. The CDR3 protein is CASSWRQGPYSNQPQHF. The CDR3 bases are TGTGCCAGCAGTTGGCGTCAGGGGCCGTATAGCAATCAGCCCCAGCATTTT. This chain uses TRBV28 with TRBJ1-5; possible D gene TRBD1, 6 bases. CDR3 length equals 17 residues. Germline V lookup: CDR1 MDHEN, CDR2 SYDVKM. Trimming removed 4 bases at V and 0 bases at J, with 16 bases between.

The chain recombines TRBV11-2 with TRBJ2-7, with D perhaps matching TRBD2 (5 bases). The V gene lost 2 bases and the J gene lost 0 bases, with 5 bases spanning the gap. This CDR3 has 13 amino acids. Per the germline V gene, CDR1 is SGHAT and CDR2 is FQNNGV. This chain's CDR3 is CASSLLASYEQYF. For the CDR3, the DNA is TGTGCCAGCAGCTTACTAGCCTCCTACGAGCAGTACTTC.

This clone was recorded once. V and J are TRBV3-1 (or the pseudogene TRBV3-2) and TRBJ2-3; the match to TRBD1 covers 10 bases. The CDR3 has 16 amino acids. Trimming removed 1 base from V and 2 bases from J; junction bases left unmatched: 3. Germline V gives CDR1 LGHDT, CDR2 YNNKEL (reference sequence). CDR3 nucleotides: TGTGCCAGCAGCCAAGGGACAGGGGGATACACAGATACGCAGTATTTT. Protein: CASSQGTGGYTDTQYF.

The chain joins TRBV4-1 to TRBJ1-3; 8 nucleotides line up with TRBD1. The germline gives CDR1 MGHRA, CDR2 YSYEKL. The V gene end was trimmed by 4 bases and the J gene end by 0 bases; junction bases not matched to a gene: 8. The CDR3 has 17 amino acids. The chain's CDR3 is CASSPRQGSFSGNTIYF. Written as DNA, the CDR3 is TGCGCCAGCAGCCCTAGACAGGGGAGTTTCTCTGGAAACACCATATATTTT.

The sample holds a few counts of this clone. V is TRBV7-8 and J is TRBJ2-7; maybe TRBD1 (6 bases). Germline assignment: CDR1 SGHVS and CDR2 FQNEAQ. The ends were cut back, 5 bases at V and 2 bases at J, with 16 bases in the middle. This CDR3 contains 15 residues. The CDR3 is CASSRRQDTPYEQYF. CDR3 sequence (DNA): TGTGCCAGCAGCAGACGACAGGATACCCCCTACGAGCAGTACTTC.

This sequence joins TRBV6-2 or TRBV6-3 and TRBJ1-5; the match to TRBD1 covers 8 bases. Unmatched junction bases numbered 7, after V lost 2 bases and J lost 7 bases. This CDR3 is 15 amino acids long. Per the germline V gene, CDR1 is MNHEY and CDR2 is SVGEGT. The CDR3 is CASSYGRTGFQPQHF. The CDR3 DNA reads TGTGCCAGCAGTTACGGGAGGACAGGGTTCCAGCCCCAGCATTTT.